These 20 T cell receptor beta chains share one sample of origin, sequenced in a study of T cell responses to AZD1222 COVID-19 vaccine. Here immunoSEQ multiplex PCR was the method, and the copy in TCRdb shows in-frame clones only, minus some. Among 100,000 to 150,000 clones listed, 86% were seen once. Specimen: peripheral blood, collected 28 days after the second AZD1222 dose. These TCRs come from an adult who received the AZD1222 COVID-19 vaccine.

This clone showed up just a few times. The gene calls are TRBV11-3 and TRBJ2-1; 11 nucleotides line up with TRBD2. Germline CDR1 is SGHNT and CDR2 is YENEEA. The CDR3 extends over 18 amino acids. V lost 4 bases and J lost 6; bases outside the gene matches: 14. CDR3 DNA: TGTGCCAGCAGCTCCTTGACTAGCGGGGTACTAGGGGCCAATGAGCAGTTCTTC. Protein sequence: CASSSLTSGVLGANEQFF.

The genes are TRBV19 and TRBJ1-2; weak D call: TRBD1 (5 bases). Per germline, CDR1 LNHDA and CDR2 SQIVND (reference sequence). V lost 6 bases and J 2 bases, leaving 13 bases between the germline ends. The CDR3 is 14 amino acids. The CDR3 spells CASRSPQGNYGYTF. The CDR3 bases are TGTGCCAGTAGATCCCCCCAGGGCAACTATGGCTACACCTTC.

The chain employs TRBV2 and TRBJ1-6; 8 nucleotides line up with TRBD1. This CDR3 spans 14 amino acids. Trimming took 6 bases from V and 10 from J; bases not matched to a gene: 8. Germline V CDR1 and CDR2: SNHLY, FYNNEI. The CDR3 region is CASSAQGAGSPLHF. The CDR3 DNA reads TGTGCCAGCAGCGCCCAGGGGGCAGGATCACCCCTCCACTTT.

The chain has TRBV10-3 and TRBJ2-1; 13 bases match TRBD2. Germline V gene lookup returns CDR1 ENHRY and CDR2 SYGVKD. The V gene end was trimmed by 5 bases and the J gene end by 6 bases; junction bases not matched to a gene: 1. The CDR3 runs 14 residues. CDR3 in amino acids: CAISTSGGVNEQFF. The DNA for the CDR3 is TGTGCCATCAGTACTAGCGGGGGGGTCAATGAGCAGTTCTTC.

V gene TRBV5-4 combines with J gene TRBJ1-2; no firm D call. The CDR3 is 11 residues long. V was shortened by 2 bases and J by 3 bases, with 2 bases between the two germline ends. Germline V gene data show CDR1 as SGHNT and CDR2 as YYREEE (reference sequence). The CDR3 DNA is TGTGCCAGCAGCTTAGACTATGGCTACACCTTC. This sequence encodes CASSLDYGYTF.

The chain carries TRBV5-6 and TRBJ2-7, with TRBD1 matching 10 bases. The CDR3 is 15 residues long. V trimming: 3 bases; J trimming: 3 bases; junction bases outside the gene matches: 6. Germline loops: CDR1 SGHDT, CDR2 YYEEEE. Here the CDR3 reads CASSWGTGEFYEQYF. CDR3 coding DNA: TGTGCCAGCAGCTGGGGGACAGGGGAATTCTACGAGCAGTACTTC.

The rearrangement uses TRBV19 and TRBJ1-1, with 10 positions matching TRBD1. The CDR3 has 14 residues. V lost 10 bases and J lost 5; bases outside the gene matches: 10. The germline V gene has CDR1 LNHDA and CDR2 SQIVND (reference sequence). The CDR3 protein is CATADRGRGTEAFF. CDR3 nucleotide sequence: TGTGCCACAGCAGACAGGGGGCGCGGGACTGAAGCTTTCTTT.

The V call is TRBV29-1, the J call TRBJ2-3; D is unresolved. This CDR3 region has 14 residues. The germline CDR1 and CDR2 sequences are SQVTM and ANQGSEA. The V end lost 0 bases, the J end lost 0 bases, and 7 bases lay between the germline ends. The CDR3 protein is CSVEDSDSTDTQYF. In nucleotides, the CDR3 is TGCAGCGTTGAAGACTCGGACAGCACAGATACGCAGTATTTT.

The V gene is TRBV2, the J gene TRBJ2-7; maybe TRBD1 (6 bases). Germline V gene lookup returns CDR1 SNHLY and CDR2 FYNNEI. The CDR3 extends over 13 amino acids. V was cut by 7 bases and J by 3 bases, with 13 bases left in between. The CDR3 sequence is CASTTRQVYEQYF. The DNA of the CDR3 is TGTGCCAGCACCACTCGACAGGTCTACGAGCAGTACTTC.

CDR3 coding DNA: TGTGCCAGCAGCGTTAGCTCCGGGACAGGAGGCTCACCCCTCCACTTT. Protein product: CASSVSSGTGGSPLHF. The chain uses TRBV9 and TRBJ1-6; 8 nucleotides align to TRBD1. The V segment lost 2 bases and the J segment 10 bases; nucleotides outside the gene matches: 11. CDR1 and CDR2 from the germline V gene are SGDLS and YYNGEE. CDR3 length: 16 residues.

The V gene is TRBV18, the J gene TRBJ2-3; D unclear. V was shortened by 5 bases and J by 2 bases, with 8 bases between the two germline ends. The length of the CDR3 is 13 residues. Germline V CDR1 and CDR2: KGHSH, LQKENI. The CDR3 region has the DNA TGTGCCAGCTCAGTAGGCTCCACAGATACGCAGTATTTT. Translated, it gives CASSVGSTDTQYF.

The chain has TRBV5-1 and TRBJ2-1; 10 bases are shared with TRBD1. V was pared by 4 bases and J by 5 bases, with 9 bases of the junction left unmatched. The germline V gene encodes CDR1 SGHRS and CDR2 YFSETQ. There are 16 residues in the CDR3. The CDR3 nucleotides read TGCGCCAGCAGCCAACCGGGACAGGGGACGAACAATGAGCAGTTCTTC. Protein: CASSQPGQGTNNEQFF.

The gene calls are TRBV3-1 (or the pseudogene TRBV3-2) and TRBJ1-2, with 11 bases fitting TRBD1. This CDR3 is built from 16 residues. Germline values: CDR1 LGHDT, CDR2 YNNKEL (reference sequence). V shed 1 base, J shed 5 bases, and the junction held 6 bases outside the gene matches. The CDR3 nucleotides are TGTGCCAGCAGCCAAGTCATGGACAGGGGGCGGTATGGCTACACCTTC. Its translation: CASSQVMDRGRYGYTF.

This rearrangement joins TRBV6-1 to TRBJ1-1; D is uncertain. V lost 1 base and J 0 bases, leaving 9 bases between the germline ends. The CDR3 runs to 15 residues. Germline V gene lookup returns CDR1 MNHNS and CDR2 SASEGT. CDR3 bases: TGTGCCAGCAGTGAAGGGGTTTTAATGAACACTGAAGCTTTCTTT. It encodes CASSEGVLMNTEAFF.

The chain uses TRBV19 and TRBJ1-5, with D perhaps TRBD1 (6 bases). Germline CDR1 and CDR2: LNHDA and SQIVND (reference sequence). The CDR3 is 15 amino acids. V was pared by 3 bases and J by 0 bases, with 9 bases between. The CDR3 bases are TGTGCCAGTAGTATCCAGGGGATTAGCAATCAGCCCCAGCATTTT. Translation gives CASSIQGISNQPQHF.

This chain joins TRBV18 and TRBJ1-6; 7 bases are a match to TRBD1. The CDR3 totals 14 residues. J gave up 5 bases and V 3 bases, and 1 base lay outside the gene matches. Germline-derived CDR1 and CDR2 are KGHSH and LQKENI. The CDR3 coding sequence is TGTGCCAGCTCACCGACAGGGAATAATTCACCCCTCCACTTT. It encodes CASSPTGNNSPLHF.

The chain's CDR3 is CASSGRGTNEKLFF. As DNA, the CDR3 is TGTGCCAGTAGTGGCAGGGGGACTAATGAAAAACTGTTTTTT. This chain joins TRBV19 and TRBJ1-4; TRBD1 aligns across 7 bases. CDR1 LNHDA and CDR2 SQIVND come from the germline V gene (reference sequence). Losses at the gene ends were 5 bases for V and 2 bases for J; bases not matched to a gene: 2. There are 14 residues in the CDR3.

The CDR3 coding sequence is TGTGCCAGCAGTTACTCCCGACGGAACTATGGCTACACCTTC. It codes for CASSYSRRNYGYTF. The chain recombines TRBV6-2 or TRBV6-3 with TRBJ1-2; D uncertain. CDR1 MNHEY and CDR2 SVGEGT come from the germline V gene. V lost 0 bases, J lost 2 bases, and 7 bases lay in between. The CDR3 contains 14 residues.

The V call is TRBV5-1, the J call TRBJ1-1, with no clear D. The germline gives CDR1 SGHRS, CDR2 YFSETQ. V lost 5 bases and J 0 bases, leaving 11 bases between the germline ends. The CDR3 covers 14 residues. DNA for the CDR3: TGCGCCAGCAGTGCCCAATCGGTGAACACTGAAGCTTTCTTT. Translation: CASSAQSVNTEAFF. Variable domain in full (rest from reference TRBV5-1 and TRBJ1-1): KAGVTQTPRYLIKTRGQQVTLSCSPISGHRSVSWYQQTPGQGLQFLFEYFSETQRNKGNFPGRFSGRQFSNSRSEMNVSTLELGDSALYLCASSAQSVNTEAFFGQGTRLTVV.

J is TRBJ1-5 and V is TRBV27; D is unresolved. Germline lookup yields CDR1 MNHEY and CDR2 SMNVEV (reference sequence). V was shortened by 4 bases and J by 0 bases, with 7 bases between the two germline ends. The CDR3 contains 14 residues. The CDR3 DNA reads TGTGCCAGCAGTTCCATCGATAGCAATCAGCCCCAGCATTTT. Protein sequence: CASSSIDSNQPQHF.